Presented here are 7 T cell receptor beta chains from one specimen sequenced in a study of T-cell reconstitution after alpha-beta-depleted transplantation in children. A library of TCRbeta sequences, prepared with unique molecular identifiers, was generated. TCRdb processed the PCR reads anew with MiXCR; each CDR3 protein has one entry. In the table there are around 440,000 distinct CDR3 sequences, about 11% of which are singletons. The sample consisted of PBMCs, taken before TCRalphabeta/CD19-depleted stem cell transplant. The receptors originated from a child under 10 years old with inherited bone marrow failure, due to receive a stem cell transplant.

This clonotype showed up just a few times. The chain links TRBV19 to TRBJ2-3, with 8 nucleotides matching TRBD1. Trimming at V came to 0 bases and at J to 4 bases, leaving 6 bases not matched to a gene. Germline CDR1 reads LNHDA; CDR2 reads SQIVND (reference sequence). The CDR3 covers 16 residues. In nucleotides, the CDR3 is TGTGCCAGTAGTATAGATAACAGGGGGTTTGCAGATACGCAGTATTTT. As protein: CASSIDNRGFADTQYF.

In this sample, this clonotype turned up many times. The rearrangement uses TRBV29-1 and TRBJ2-3; D is ambiguous. V lost 0 bases to trimming and J lost 1 base, with 11 bases between them. Germline loops: CDR1 SQVTM, CDR2 ANQGSEA. The CDR3 totals 15 residues. The CDR3 loop is CSVEDGFWGTDTQYF. The CDR3 DNA is TGCAGCGTTGAAGATGGGTTTTGGGGCACAGATACGCAGTATTTT.

Note on this clonotype: A much larger clone differs by one base, so this may be a read error. The chain carries TRBV7-2 and TRBJ2-3; D is ambiguous. V was pared by 5 bases and J by 6 bases, with 12 bases between. Germline lookup yields CDR1 SGHTA and CDR2 FQGNSA. This CDR3 region has 13 residues. The DNA of the CDR3 is TGTGCCAGCAGCGTGGCCGCTAGGGATACGCAGTATTTT. It encodes CASSVAARDTQYF.

The CDR3 coding sequence is TGTGCCAGCAGCTTAGAGGCACTGTACAATGAGCAGTTCTTC. As protein: CASSLEALYNEQFF. V and J are TRBV7-9 and TRBJ2-1; the D is unclear. Germline values: CDR1 SEHNR, CDR2 FQNEAQ (reference sequence). V lost 1 base and J lost 4, with 8 bases in between. This CDR3 spans 14 amino acids.

This clonotype was recorded at least ten times. CDR3 nucleotides: TGTGCCAGCAGCTTGGGACAGGGGGAGTTCTTC. Its protein is CASSLGQGEFF. The chain carries TRBV5-6 and TRBJ2-1; TRBD1 agrees at 9 bases. The CDR3 runs 11 residues. After removal of 0 bases from V and 14 bases from J, the junction contained 0 bases not matched to a gene. In germline, CDR1 is SGHDT, CDR2 YYEEEE.

This clonotype was counted ten times or more. The V and J genes are TRBV20-1 and TRBJ2-5, with TRBD1 as a possible D gene (5 bases). The V gene lost 0 bases and the J gene lost 0 bases, with 11 bases spanning the gap. Germline CDR1 and CDR2: DFQATT and SNEGSKA (reference sequence). CDR3 length equals 15 residues. This CDR3 reads CSARDFREYQETQYF. The DNA of the CDR3 is TGCAGTGCTAGAGATTTCAGGGAATACCAAGAGACCCAGTACTTC.

In this sample, this clonotype turned up many times. The rearrangement uses TRBV11-2 and TRBJ2-1, with D perhaps matching TRBD2 (6 bases). Germline V gene sequence: CDR1 SGHAT, CDR2 FQNNGV. Trimming took off 6 bases at V and 6 bases at J, with 21 bases between the two ends. CDR3 size: 16 residues. The CDR3: CASSRVQKGLFNEQFF. The CDR3 region has the DNA TGTGCCAGCAGTCGAGTCCAAAAGGGACTTTTCAATGAGCAGTTCTTC.